The 29 T cell receptor beta chains below come from one sample, sequenced in a study of blood T cell repertoires in COVID-19. The method was immunoSEQ multiplex PCR; TCRdb's version includes in-frame clones alone and lacks a portion of them. The sample lists roughly 100,000 clones; around 90% were seen once. Sequencing input: peripheral blood. The receptors here all came from a human donor with active COVID-19. The donor label of this sample is uncertain.

The V gene is TRBV7-2, the J gene TRBJ2-3; TRBD2 matches at 7 bases. V trimming: 4 bases; J trimming: 2 bases; junction bases outside the gene matches: 12. The CDR3 sequence is 17 residues long. CDR1 SGHTA and CDR2 FQGNSA come from the germline V gene. CDR3 DNA sequence: TGTGCCAGCAGCTACCTTGGTGCGGGGGACCCCACAGATACGCAGTATTTT. Translating gives CASSYLGAGDPTDTQYF. Looking up the rest from reference TRBV7-2 and TRBJ2-3 gives the full variable domain: GAGVSQSPSNKVTEKGKDVELRCDPISGHTALYWYRQSLGQGLEFLIYFQGNSAPDKSGLPSDRFSAERTGGSVSTLTIQRTQQEDSAVYLCASSYLGAGDPTDTQYFGPGTRLTVL.

V and J are TRBV7-8 and TRBJ1-1; D unclear. Trimming took 0 bases from V and 11 from J, leaving 10 bases between them. This CDR3 has 12 residues. Germline values: CDR1 SGHVS, CDR2 FQNEAQ. Here the CDR3 DNA reads TGTGCCAGCAGCTTAGCACGCTCAGCGGCTTTCTTT. Translated, it gives CASSLARSAAFF.

Comments on this clone: Mismatch with germline at one junction end may stem from a read error. The V call is TRBV6-4, the J call TRBJ1-1, with 8 bases lining up with TRBD1. Germline assignment: CDR1 MRHNA and CDR2 SNTAGT. The CDR3 extends over 14 amino acids. CDR3 sequence reads: CASRDSDRGTEAFF. CDR3 DNA sequence: TGTGCCAGCAGGGACTCAGACAGGGGAACTGAAGCTTTCTTT.

A single count supports this clone. V usage is TRBV19 and J usage is TRBJ1-5; 10 nucleotides line up with TRBD1. Germline CDR1 LNHDA, CDR2 SQIVND (reference sequence). Trimming at V came to 1 base and at J to 4 bases, leaving 7 bases not matched to a gene. CDR3 size: 17 residues. In DNA form, the CDR3 reads TGTGCCAGTAGTATAGTTACCGGACAGGGGGGTAATCAGCCCCAGCATTTT. Protein: CASSIVTGQGGNQPQHF.

This sequence joins TRBV7-3 and TRBJ1-3; TRBD1 aligns across 7 bases. The CDR3 loop spans 17 amino acids. The ends lost 5 bases at V and 4 bases at J; junction bases unmatched: 14. CDR1 and CDR2 from the germline V gene are SGHTA and FQGTGA. The CDR3 loop reads CASSLSNLGQTGNTIYF. The CDR3 coding sequence is TGTGCCAGCAGCCTATCGAACCTGGGACAGACCGGAAACACCATATATTTT.

The chain couples TRBV4-3 to TRBJ1-6; 8 bases are shared with TRBD1. Germline CDR1 reads LGHNA; CDR2 reads YSLEER. This CDR3 is built from 15 residues. With 0 bases clipped from V and 9 bases from J, the junction kept 4 bases outside the gene matches. The CDR3 DNA sequence: TGCGCCAGCAGCCAAGAATCCAGGGGGCTTTCACCCCTCCACTTT. Residues: CASSQESRGLSPLHF.

The chain carries TRBV28 and TRBJ1-5, with TRBD1 identical over 9 bases. CDR1 MDHEN and CDR2 SYDVKM come from the germline V gene. J was trimmed by 1 base and V by 5 bases; bases with no gene match: 3. CDR3 size: 15 residues. The CDR3 nucleotides are TGTGCCAGCAGTACAGGGGGCGCAAGCAATCAGCCCCAGCATTTT. This sequence encodes CASSTGGASNQPQHF.

The gene calls are TRBV5-4 and TRBJ1-2; TRBD1 aligns across 9 bases. The CDR3 runs to 14 residues. Germline CDR1 and CDR2: SGHNT and YYREEE (reference sequence). With V trimmed by 4 bases and J by 3 bases, 4 bases remained unmatched. The CDR3 DNA is TGTGCCAGCAGCCGTTGGACAGGGGACTATGGCTACACCTTC. Encoded protein: CASSRWTGDYGYTF.

The V gene is TRBV19, the J gene TRBJ2-5, with 13 bases matching TRBD2. The germline V gene has CDR1 LNHDA and CDR2 SQIVND (reference sequence). The CDR3 sequence is 14 residues long. V dropped 5 bases and J dropped 3; count of bases not matched to a gene: 0. The chain's CDR3 is CASSGLAGEETQYF. The DNA for the CDR3 is TGTGCCAGTAGTGGACTAGCGGGGGAAGAGACCCAGTACTTC.

V and J are TRBV19 and TRBJ1-2; D remains ambiguous. This CDR3 is built from 11 residues. The V end was cut by 3 bases, the J end by 6 bases, with 5 bases between. Germline CDR1 reads LNHDA; CDR2 reads SQIVND (reference sequence). The DNA of the CDR3 is TGTGCCAGTAGTATTGCGGATGGCTACACCTTC. It encodes CASSIADGYTF. The whole variable domain, filled in from reference TRBV19 and TRBJ1-2, reads DGGITQSPKYLFRKEGQNVTLSCEQNLNHDAMYWYRQDPGQGLRLIYYSQIVNDFQKGDIAEGYSVSREKKESFPLTVTSAQKNPTAFYLCASSIADGYTFGSGTRLTVV.

The rearrangement links TRBV12-3 or TRBV12-4 to TRBJ1-1; D gene ambiguous. The CDR3 is 11 residues long. V was pared by 3 bases and J by 11 bases, with 10 bases between. This chain's CDR3 is CASSLGEAAFF. The CDR3, as DNA: TGTGCCAGCAGTTTGGGAGAGGCGGCTTTCTTT.

This clone showed up just once. V is TRBV9 and J is TRBJ2-2, with TRBD2 matching 13 bases. In germline, CDR1 is SGDLS, CDR2 YYNGEE. V lost 2 bases and J lost 5; bases outside the gene matches: 6. CDR3 size: 17 residues. The CDR3 region has the DNA TGTGCCAGCAGCGTCGGACTAGCGGGGGCACGGACCGGGGAGCTGTTTTTT. Translating gives CASSVGLAGARTGELFF.

This clone was counted a single time. The chain uses TRBV5-1 and TRBJ2-5; D gene uncertain. CDR1 and CDR2 (germline): SGHRS, YFSETQ. V gave up 4 bases and J gave up 4 bases, with 14 bases separating them. The CDR3 has 14 amino acids. The CDR3, as DNA: TGCGCCAGCAGCCCCAGGCAGTATGGAGAGACCCAGTACTTC. Its protein product is CASSPRQYGETQYF. Full variable domain (remainder filled in from reference TRBV5-1 and TRBJ2-5): KAGVTQTPRYLIKTRGQQVTLSCSPISGHRSVSWYQQTPGQGLQFLFEYFSETQRNKGNFPGRFSGRQFSNSRSEMNVSTLELGDSALYLCASSPRQYGETQYFGPGTRLLVL.

This chain uses TRBV7-3 with TRBJ2-7, with 8 bases that match TRBD1. The V gene end was trimmed by 2 bases and the J gene end by 3 bases; junction bases not matched to a gene: 21. The CDR3 sequence is 20 residues long. Germline CDR1 SGHTA, CDR2 FQGTGA. Here the CDR3 reads CASSLDFWGQVSYRGYEQYF. As DNA, the CDR3 is TGTGCCAGCAGCTTAGATTTCTGGGGACAGGTCTCCTACCGGGGCTACGAGCAGTACTTC.

This chain joins TRBV7-9 and TRBJ2-5; D is possibly TRBD1 (5 bases). V was pared by 4 bases and J by 1 base, with 16 bases between. Germline V gene sequence: CDR1 SEHNR, CDR2 FQNEAQ (reference sequence). CDR3 length equals 16 residues. The CDR3 bases are TGTGCCAGCAGCTCTAGACAAGGGGAATCCCAAGAGACCCAGTACTTC. Residues: CASSSRQGESQETQYF.

This chain links TRBV5-5 with TRBJ2-6; 9 bases map to TRBD1. Germline V gives CDR1 SGHKS, CDR2 YYEKEE (reference sequence). This CDR3 contains 16 residues. V trimming: 3 bases; J trimming: 2 bases; junction bases outside the gene matches: 3. The CDR3 DNA is TGTGCCAGCAGCTGGACAGGGGTCGCTGGGGCCAACGTCCTGACTTTC. Protein product: CASSWTGVAGANVLTF.

A single count supports this clone. The V call is TRBV6-6, the J call TRBJ1-1; 7 positions match TRBD1. J lost 3 bases, V lost 6 bases, and 7 bases had no gene match. CDR1 and CDR2 (germline): MNHNY, SVGAGI (reference sequence). The CDR3 covers 14 residues. CDR3 in amino acids: CASSRKGAHTEAFF. CDR3 in DNA: TGTGCCAGCAGCCGAAAGGGGGCACACACTGAAGCTTTCTTT.

V is TRBV19 and J is TRBJ2-3; 7 bases fit TRBD2. This CDR3 has 15 amino acids. Germline V gives CDR1 LNHDA, CDR2 SQIVND (reference sequence). The J segment lost 2 bases and the V segment lost 5 bases, leaving 7 bases of the junction unmatched. Here the CDR3 reads CASSPQRGNTDTQYF. CDR3 sequence (DNA): TGTGCCAGTAGTCCTCAGCGGGGAAACACAGATACGCAGTATTTT.

This sequence joins TRBV9 and TRBJ2-3, with D unresolved. The germline CDR1 and CDR2 sequences are SGDLS and YYNGEE. The CDR3 runs 13 residues. Trimming removed 1 base at V and 5 bases at J, with 8 bases between. In nucleotides, the CDR3 is TGTGCCAGCAGCGTAACAGAAAGAGATACGCAGTATTTT. Protein: CASSVTERDTQYF.

The chain combines TRBV5-1 with TRBJ2-3; a possible D gene is TRBD2 (6 bases). V was clipped by 5 bases and J by 4 bases, with 20 bases between them. This CDR3 contains 16 residues. Per the germline V gene, CDR1 is SGHRS and CDR2 is YFSETQ. The CDR3: CASRVRSGPESDTQYF. CDR3 bases: TGCGCCAGCAGGGTTCGTAGCGGACCGGAGTCAGATACGCAGTATTTT.

The chain recombines TRBV4-2 with TRBJ2-4, with 10 bases fitting TRBD2. V was pared by 4 bases and J by 4 bases, with 7 bases of the junction left unmatched. Germline V gene sequence: CDR1 LGHNA, CDR2 YNFKEQ. CDR3 length: 16 residues. The CDR3 reads CASSPLVAGGKNIQYF. The CDR3 coding sequence is TGTGCCAGCAGCCCCCTAGTAGCGGGGGGAAAAAACATTCAGTACTTC.

This chain uses TRBV5-1 with TRBJ1-6, with 7 bases identical to TRBD1. Trimming at V came to 2 bases and at J to 6 bases, leaving 5 bases not matched to a gene. This CDR3 is 15 amino acids long. From germline, CDR1 is SGHRS and CDR2 YFSETQ. The chain's CDR3 is CASSLGGEVNSPLHF. DNA for the CDR3: TGCGCCAGCAGCTTAGGGGGCGAAGTTAATTCACCCCTCCACTTT.

V and J are TRBV5-1 and TRBJ2-3; 8 nucleotides agree with TRBD2. Germline V lookup: CDR1 SGHRS, CDR2 YFSETQ. V dropped 7 bases and J dropped 0; count of bases not matched to a gene: 4. The CDR3 is 14 residues long. The CDR3 DNA reads TGCGCCAGCGGGCGGGGGGCTAGCACAGATACGCAGTATTTT. Translating it yields CASGRGASTDTQYF.

The chain carries TRBV11-3 and TRBJ2-2; 7 bases match TRBD1. V lost 1 base and J lost 2; bases outside the gene matches: 4. The CDR3 contains 16 residues. Germline V gene sequence: CDR1 SGHNT, CDR2 YENEEA. The CDR3 DNA is TGTGCCAGCAGCTTAGTACTAGGGGGCAACACCGGGGAGCTGTTTTTT. It yields the protein CASSLVLGGNTGELFF.

This chain uses TRBV6-5 with TRBJ2-2; 8 positions match TRBD1. Germline lookup yields CDR1 MNHEY and CDR2 SVGAGI. The length of the CDR3 is 15 residues. V trimming: 8 bases; J trimming: 5 bases; junction bases outside the gene matches: 10. The CDR3 is CASGNTGGWTGELFF. CDR3 bases: TGTGCCAGCGGAAATACAGGGGGATGGACCGGGGAGCTGTTTTTT.

V gene TRBV18 combines with J gene TRBJ2-2, with D unclear. This CDR3 region has 14 residues. Per the germline V gene, CDR1 is KGHSH and CDR2 is LQKENI. V was trimmed by 2 bases and J by 4 bases, leaving 8 bases between them. The CDR3 nucleotides read TGTGCCAGCTCACCATCACCGAGCACCGGGGAGCTGTTTTTT. Protein product: CASSPSPSTGELFF. The complete variable domain, with remaining parts taken from reference TRBV18 and TRBJ2-2, reads NAGVMQNPRHLVRRRGQEARLRCSPMKGHSHVYWYRQLPEEGLKFMVYLQKENIIDESGMPKERFSAEFPKEGPSILRIQQVVRGDSAAYFCASSPSPSTGELFFGEGSRLTVL.

The chain joins TRBV6-5 to TRBJ1-4; D remains ambiguous. Trimming pared 0 bases from V and 0 bases from J, leaving 5 bases between. Looked up from germline, CDR1 is MNHEY and CDR2 is SVGAGI. The CDR3 has 15 amino acids. The CDR3, as DNA: TGTGCCAGCAGTTACTCGGGAGCAACTAATGAAAAACTGTTTTTT. Amino acids: CASSYSGATNEKLFF.

The V call is TRBV11-2, the J call TRBJ1-3; D might be TRBD1 (5 bases). Per the germline V gene, CDR1 is SGHAT and CDR2 is FQNNGV. Trimming cost V 5 bases and J 7 bases, with 15 bases left between them. The CDR3 consists of 14 residues. DNA for the CDR3: TGTGCCAGCAGCAGAATCGAGCCAGGGAACACCATATATTTT. It specifies CASSRIEPGNTIYF.

The chain is built from TRBV19 and TRBJ2-1, with 13 bases that match TRBD2. V was clipped by 5 bases and J by 4 bases; unmatched bases: 5. The CDR3 extends over 16 amino acids. Germline values: CDR1 LNHDA, CDR2 SQIVND (reference sequence). In DNA, the CDR3 is TGTGCCAGTAGTTCGACTAGCGGGGGGACTTACAATGAGCAGTTCTTC. Encoded protein: CASSSTSGGTYNEQFF.